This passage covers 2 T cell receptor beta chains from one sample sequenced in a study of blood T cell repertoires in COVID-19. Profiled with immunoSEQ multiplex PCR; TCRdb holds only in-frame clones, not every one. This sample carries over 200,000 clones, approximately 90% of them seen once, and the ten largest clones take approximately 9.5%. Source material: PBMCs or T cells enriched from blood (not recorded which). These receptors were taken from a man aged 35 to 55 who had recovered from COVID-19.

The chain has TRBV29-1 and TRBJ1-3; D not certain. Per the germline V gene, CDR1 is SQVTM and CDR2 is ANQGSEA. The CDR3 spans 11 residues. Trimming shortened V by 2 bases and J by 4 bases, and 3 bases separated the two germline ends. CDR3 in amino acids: CSVELGNTIYF. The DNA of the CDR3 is TGCAGCGTTGAACTGGGAAACACCATATATTTT.

CDR3: CASSAGGSGNTIYF. In DNA, the CDR3 is TGTGCCAGCAGCGCGGGGGGCTCTGGAAACACCATATATTTT. The chain employs TRBV9 and TRBJ1-3; perhaps TRBD1 as D (5 bases). V shed 3 bases and J shed 0 bases, with 7 bases lying between them. The CDR3 loop spans 14 amino acids. Germline CDR1 is SGDLS and CDR2 is YYNGEE.